Listed here are 18 T cell receptor beta chains from one sample, sequenced in a study of blood T cell repertoires in COVID-19. This table comes from immunoSEQ multiplex PCR, and its TCRdb copy is limited to in-frame clones, with some not included. Here the sample spans about 130,000 clones, about 75% being singletons. The sequenced material came from peripheral blood. The origin of the receptors is an elderly man with acute or convalescent COVID-19.

V is TRBV12-3 or TRBV12-4 and J is TRBJ1-2; possible D gene TRBD1, 5 bases. Trimming took off 6 bases at V and 2 bases at J, with 10 bases between the two ends. The CDR3 totals 13 residues. The CDR3 DNA reads as TGTGCCAGCAGGTCGGACAAGAACTATGGCTACACCTTC. This sequence encodes CASRSDKNYGYTF.

V usage is TRBV5-1 and J usage is TRBJ2-2; 7 bases agree with TRBD1. Trimming cost V 4 bases and J 0 bases; bases outside gene matches: 6. There are 16 residues in the CDR3. The germline CDR1 and CDR2 sequences are SGHRS and YFSETQ. The CDR3 sequence is CASSITGEANTGELFF. CDR3 coding DNA: TGCGCCAGCAGCATCACAGGGGAAGCGAACACCGGGGAGCTGTTTTTT.

This chain uses TRBV2 with TRBJ1-5; 8 bases match TRBD1. Germline-derived CDR1 and CDR2 are SNHLY and FYNNEI. With V trimmed by 6 bases and J by 9 bases, 7 bases remained unmatched. CDR3 length: 13 residues. CDR3 residues: CASRRQGTGPQHF. The CDR3 region has the DNA TGTGCCAGCAGGCGACAGGGGACGGGGCCCCAGCATTTT.

V gene TRBV2 combines with J gene TRBJ2-2, with 8 positions matching TRBD1. Germline-derived CDR1 and CDR2 are SNHLY and FYNNEI. CDR3 length equals 13 residues. With V trimmed by 4 bases and J by 6 bases, 1 base remained unmatched. CDR3 protein: CASSGQGSGELFF. DNA of the CDR3: TGTGCCAGCAGTGGACAGGGGTCCGGGGAGCTGTTTTTT.

The chain recombines TRBV4-1 with TRBJ1-4; TRBD1 agrees at 7 bases. Losses at the gene ends were 1 base for V and 5 bases for J; bases not matched to a gene: 4. Germline-derived CDR1 and CDR2 are MGHRA and YSYEKL. This CDR3 contains 15 residues. In DNA form, the CDR3 reads TGCGCCAGCAGCCAAGTCGGGACAGCAAATGAAAAACTGTTTTTT. It encodes CASSQVGTANEKLFF.

The chain joins TRBV5-1 to TRBJ2-7; 9 positions match TRBD1. The CDR3 covers 14 residues. The junction had 7 bases not matched to a gene; V was cut back by 4 bases and J by 5 bases. The germline V gene has CDR1 SGHRS and CDR2 YFSETQ. The CDR3 loop reads CASSTGQGFNEQYF. In DNA, the CDR3 is TGCGCCAGCAGCACGGGACAGGGTTTCAACGAGCAGTACTTC.

The chain links TRBV3-1 (or the pseudogene TRBV3-2) to TRBJ2-2, with a possible D match to TRBD2 (5 bases). Germline V gene lookup returns CDR1 LGHDT and CDR2 YNNKEL (reference sequence). V was pared by 4 bases and J by 6 bases, with 6 bases between. The CDR3 totals 12 residues. The CDR3 loop reads CASSLGAGELFF. The DNA of the CDR3 is TGTGCCAGCAGCCTCGGGGCCGGGGAGCTGTTTTTT.

This chain links TRBV9 with TRBJ1-2; D is unresolved. Trimming removed 0 bases at V and 7 bases at J, with 13 bases between. The CDR3 is made up of 14 amino acids. Germline lookup yields CDR1 SGDLS and CDR2 YYNGEE. CDR3 in amino acids: CASSVVSGTIGYTF. The CDR3 DNA sequence: TGTGCCAGCAGCGTAGTAAGCGGCACAATTGGCTACACCTTC.

This sequence joins TRBV28 and TRBJ1-2; a weak D match, TRBD1 (5 bases). The CDR3 runs 14 residues. V was clipped by 6 bases and J by 3 bases, with 14 bases between them. Germline V gene lookup returns CDR1 MDHEN and CDR2 SYDVKM. CDR3 residues: CASRPRQNYYGYTF. The DNA for the CDR3 is TGTGCCAGCAGGCCTCGACAGAATTACTATGGCTACACCTTC.

V gene TRBV6-5 combines with J gene TRBJ2-7; 8 positions match TRBD1. With V trimmed by 2 bases and J by 4 bases, 10 bases remained unmatched. The CDR3 is 16 residues long. Germline CDR1 MNHEY, CDR2 SVGAGI. CDR3 bases: TGTGCCAGCAGTTACCACCTTGGACAGGGAATTTACGAGCAGTACTTC. It specifies CASSYHLGQGIYEQYF.

This clone has just a few counts. The rearrangement joins TRBV5-5 to TRBJ2-7; unclear D gene. The CDR3 length is 14 residues. Germline V gives CDR1 SGHKS, CDR2 YYEKEE (reference sequence). V was clipped by 2 bases and J by 0 bases, with 9 bases between them. In DNA form, the CDR3 reads TGTGCCAGCAGCTTTTGGCAGGACTCCTACGAGCAGTACTTC. This encodes CASSFWQDSYEQYF.

The V gene is TRBV5-6, the J gene TRBJ2-3, with D possibly matching TRBD2 (6 bases). Deletions cut 4 bases from V and 4 bases from J, with 16 bases between. Germline CDR1 SGHDT, CDR2 YYEEEE. The CDR3 covers 15 residues. Here the CDR3 reads CASSPGRKWADTQYF. CDR3 DNA: TGTGCCAGCAGCCCCGGGAGAAAATGGGCAGATACGCAGTATTTT.

The rearrangement links TRBV11-2 to TRBJ1-1; the D is unclear. This CDR3 has 16 residues. V lost 1 base and J lost 3, with 15 bases in between. CDR1 and CDR2 (germline): SGHAT, FQNNGV. CDR3 coding DNA: TGTGCCAGCAGCTTAGGACGGGTCTGGGTGGACACTGAAGCTTTCTTT. This sequence encodes CASSLGRVWVDTEAFF.

This clone was observed a handful of times. CDR3 region: CASSYRLQGVSEAFF. The CDR3 DNA sequence: TGTGCCAGCAGTTACCGGTTACAGGGAGTTTCTGAAGCTTTCTTT. The rearrangement uses TRBV6-5 and TRBJ1-1, with D perhaps TRBD1 (6 bases). With 2 bases removed from V and 6 bases from J, the gap between germline ends came to 16 bases. There are 15 residues in the CDR3. The germline CDR1 and CDR2 sequences are MNHEY and SVGAGI.

The rearrangement uses TRBV19 and TRBJ1-1; D is perhaps TRBD1 (6 bases). The length of the CDR3 is 15 residues. V lost 5 bases, J lost 4 bases, and 17 bases lay in between. Germline CDR1 and CDR2: LNHDA and SQIVND (reference sequence). The CDR3 DNA is TGTGCCAGTAGTTCACGCCCAGGGGCGGGCACTGAAGCTTTCTTT. Translating it yields CASSSRPGAGTEAFF.

The CDR3 region has the DNA TGTGCCAGCTCACCCGGACTCGAGAGAACAGATACGCAGTATTTT. Translated: CASSPGLERTDTQYF. This chain joins TRBV18 and TRBJ2-3; the D gene is possibly TRBD2 (5 bases). Trimming removed 3 bases from V and 3 bases from J, with 13 bases in between. CDR1 and CDR2 (germline): KGHSH, LQKENI. The CDR3 runs 15 residues.

The gene calls are TRBV7-2 and TRBJ2-3, with 7 bases fitting TRBD2. This CDR3 has 15 residues. V trimming: 2 bases; J trimming: 2 bases; junction bases outside the gene matches: 4. CDR1 SGHTA and CDR2 FQGNSA come from the germline V gene. CDR3 sequence: CASSLKAGNTDTQYF. Written as DNA, the CDR3 is TGTGCCAGCAGCTTAAAAGCGGGGAACACAGATACGCAGTATTTT.

In DNA, the CDR3 is TGTGCCTGGAAGGGCGGGGCGGGCACAGATACGCAGTATTTT. Protein: CAWKGGAGTDTQYF. The rearrangement links TRBV30 to TRBJ2-3; TRBD2 is a possible D gene (6 bases). CDR1 is GTSNPN and CDR2 is SVGIG in the germline V gene (reference sequence). The V end was cut by 4 bases, the J end by 1 base, with 12 bases between. The CDR3 length is 14 residues.